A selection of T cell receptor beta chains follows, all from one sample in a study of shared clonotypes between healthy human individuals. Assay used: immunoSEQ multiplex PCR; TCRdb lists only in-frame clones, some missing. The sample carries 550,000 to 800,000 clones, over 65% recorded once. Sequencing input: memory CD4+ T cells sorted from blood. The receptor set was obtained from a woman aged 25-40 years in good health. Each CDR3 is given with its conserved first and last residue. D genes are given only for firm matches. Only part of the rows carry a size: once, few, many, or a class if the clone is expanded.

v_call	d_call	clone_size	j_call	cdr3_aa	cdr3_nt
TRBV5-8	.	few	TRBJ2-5	CASTRAGETQYF	TGTGCCAGCACGCGCGCTGGAGAGACCCAGTACTTC
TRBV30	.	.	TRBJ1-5	CAWSNLLGNQPQHF	TGTGCCTGGAGTAACTTATTGGGCAATCAGCCCCAGCATTTT
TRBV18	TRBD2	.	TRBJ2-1	CASSPRLAGGRDEQFF	TGTGCCAGCTCACCCCGACTAGCGGGAGGGAGAGATGAGCAGTTCTTC
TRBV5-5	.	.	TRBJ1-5	CASSVTDTRQPQHF	TGTGCCAGCAGCGTTACGGACACGAGACAGCCCCAGCATTTT
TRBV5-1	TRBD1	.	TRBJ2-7	CASSLRTGYEQYF	TGCGCCAGCAGCTTGAGGACAGGCTACGAGCAGTACTTC
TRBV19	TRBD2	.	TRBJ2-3	CASSIREGIIDTQYF	TGTGCCAGTAGTATACGGGAGGGCATAATAGATACGCAGTATTTT
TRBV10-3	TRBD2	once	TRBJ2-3	CAISEGLAGSTQYF	TGTGCCATCAGTGAGGGACTAGCGGGTTCTACGCAGTATTTT
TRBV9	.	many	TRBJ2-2	CASSPLGTGELFF	TGTGCCAGCAGCCCCTTAGGGACCGGGGAGCTGTTTTTT
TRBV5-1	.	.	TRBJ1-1	CASRWAMNTEAFF	TGCGCCAGCAGGTGGGCCATGAACACTGAAGCTTTCTTT
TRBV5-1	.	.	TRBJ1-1	CASSLDPVLGTEAFF	TGCGCCAGCAGCTTGGACCCCGTACTTGGCACTGAAGCTTTCTTT
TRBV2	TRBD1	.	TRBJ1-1	CASSSIPGGTEAFF	TGTGCCAGCAGCTCCATCCCAGGGGGTACTGAAGCTTTCTTT
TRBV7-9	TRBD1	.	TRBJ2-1	CASSTTGVSNEQFF	TGTGCCAGCAGCACCACAGGGGTTTCAAATGAGCAGTTCTTC
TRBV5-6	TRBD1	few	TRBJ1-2	CASSLSGTGINYGYTF	TGTGCCAGCAGCTTGTCTGGGACAGGGATTAACTATGGCTACACCTTC
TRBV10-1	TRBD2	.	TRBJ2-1	CASSAPGLAGREQFF	TGCGCCAGCAGTGCTCCGGGACTAGCGGGAAGGGAGCAGTTCTTC
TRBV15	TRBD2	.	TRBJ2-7	CATSTGTSYEQYF	TGTGCCACCAGCACTGGGACTAGCTACGAGCAGTACTTC
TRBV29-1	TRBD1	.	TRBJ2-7	CSVEDVAYRGQGISEQYF	TGCAGCGTTGAAGATGTCGCATATCGGGGACAGGGGATCTCCGAGCAGTACTTC
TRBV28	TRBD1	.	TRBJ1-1	CASSFVGQGRNTEAFF	TGTGCCAGCAGTTTTGTCGGACAGGGCAGGAACACTGAAGCTTTCTTT
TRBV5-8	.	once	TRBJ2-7	CASSPSSYEQYF	TGTGCCAGCAGCCCAAGTTCCTACGAGCAGTACTTC
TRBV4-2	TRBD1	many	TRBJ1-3	CASSQAVLQGAGNTIYF	TGTGCCAGCAGCCAAGCCGTCTTACAGGGGGCTGGAAACACCATATATTTT
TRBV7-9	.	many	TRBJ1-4	CASSLAVYEKLFF	TGTGCCAGCAGCTTAGCCGTTTATGAAAAACTGTTTTTT
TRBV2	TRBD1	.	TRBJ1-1	CASRRDRDTEAFF	TGTGCCAGCAGAAGGGACAGGGACACTGAAGCTTTCTTT
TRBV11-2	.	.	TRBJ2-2	CASSLGSVSGELFF	TGTGCCAGCAGCTTAGGATCAGTTTCCGGGGAGCTGTTTTTT
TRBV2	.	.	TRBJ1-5	CASSLSRVNQPQHF	TGTGCCAGCAGTTTGTCGAGGGTAAATCAGCCCCAGCATTTT
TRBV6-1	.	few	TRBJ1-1	CASSVPTGGVNTEAFF	TGTGCCAGCAGTGTCCCAACGGGGGGGGTGAACACTGAAGCTTTCTTT
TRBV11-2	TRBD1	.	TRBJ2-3	CASSFRQGPGSDTQYF	TGTGCCAGCAGCTTTCGACAGGGACCCGGTTCAGATACGCAGTATTTT
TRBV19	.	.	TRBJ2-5	CASSVQVVGTQYF	TGTGCCAGTAGTGTACAGGTCGTCGGGACCCAGTACTTC
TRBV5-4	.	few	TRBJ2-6	CASTPPGSLSGANVLTF	TGTGCCAGCACGCCCCCCGGCTCCCTTTCTGGGGCCAACGTCCTGACTTTC
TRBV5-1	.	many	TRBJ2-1	CASSLGDLSYNEQFF	TGCGCCAGCAGCTTAGGGGACCTATCATACAATGAGCAGTTCTTC
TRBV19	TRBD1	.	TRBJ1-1	CASARDRDTEAFF	TGTGCCAGTGCCCGGGACAGGGACACTGAAGCTTTCTTT
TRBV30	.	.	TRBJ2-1	CAWTWGVTYNEQFF	TGTGCCTGGACCTGGGGGGTCACCTACAATGAGCAGTTCTTC
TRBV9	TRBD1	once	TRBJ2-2	CASRGQLDTGELFF	TGTGCCAGCAGGGGACAGCTAGACACCGGGGAGCTGTTTTTT
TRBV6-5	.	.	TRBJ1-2	CASRQMGREGYTF	TGTGCCAGCAGGCAGATGGGGAGGGAGGGCTACACCTTC
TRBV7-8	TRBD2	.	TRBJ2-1	CASSAMRTSGRAGNEQFF	TGTGCCAGCAGCGCCATGCGTACTAGCGGGAGGGCGGGTAATGAGCAGTTCTTC
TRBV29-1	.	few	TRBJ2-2	CSVGARGYTGELFF	TGCAGCGTCGGGGCGAGGGGATACACCGGGGAGCTGTTTTTT
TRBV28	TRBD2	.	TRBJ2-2	CASSVRTSGPRNTGELFF	TGTGCAAGTTCTGTTCGGACTAGCGGGCCGCGGAACACCGGGGAGCTGTTTTTT
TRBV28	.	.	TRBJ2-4	CASSLRGALAKNIQYF	TGTGCCAGCAGTTTAAGAGGGGCCCTAGCCAAAAACATTCAGTACTTC
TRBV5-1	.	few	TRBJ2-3	CASSLGRDTQYF	TGCGCCAGCAGTTTGGGGAGAGATACGCAGTATTTT
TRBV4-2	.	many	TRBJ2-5	CASSQRNAETQYF	TGTGCCAGCAGCCAGAGAAACGCGGAGACCCAGTACTTC
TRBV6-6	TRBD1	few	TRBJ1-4	CASSYRGQGDEKLFF	TGTGCCAGCAGTTACCGAGGACAGGGTGATGAAAAACTGTTTTTT
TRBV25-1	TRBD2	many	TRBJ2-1	CASSAERLAGVKYNEQFF	TGTGCCAGCAGTGCAGAGAGACTAGCGGGAGTAAAGTACAATGAGCAGTTCTTC
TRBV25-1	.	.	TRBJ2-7	CASSHQAGTSDEQYF	TGTGCCAGCAGTCACCAAGCGGGCACGTCCGACGAGCAGTACTTC
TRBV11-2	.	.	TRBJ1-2	CASSLDFRGKGANYGYTF	TGTGCCAGCAGCTTAGATTTTAGAGGGAAAGGAGCTAACTATGGCTACACCTTC
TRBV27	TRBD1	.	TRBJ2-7	CASSKSRDRAYEQYF	TGTGCCAGCAGTAAATCACGGGACAGAGCCTACGAGCAGTACTTC
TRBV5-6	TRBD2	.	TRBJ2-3	CASSLRLAGRTDTQYF	TGTGCCAGCAGCCTAAGACTAGCGGGCCGCACAGATACGCAGTATTTT
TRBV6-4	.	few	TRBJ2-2	CASSVLVGTGELFF	TGTGCCAGCAGTGTACTGGTAGGCACCGGGGAGCTGTTTTTT
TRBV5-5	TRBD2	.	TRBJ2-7	CASSFFDGRAWYEQYF	TGTGCCAGCAGCTTTTTTGACGGGAGGGCGTGGTACGAGCAGTACTTC
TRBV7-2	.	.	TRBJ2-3	CASSPTGREGRTQYF	TGTGCCAGCAGCCCGACAGGGAGGGAAGGAAGGACGCAGTATTTT
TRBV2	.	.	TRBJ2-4	CASNTNRPDIQYF	TGTGCCAGCAACACCAACCGACCGGACATTCAGTACTTC